This record concerns one T cell receptor (beta chain) sequence. What it binds is not known. Four subsets defined by CD45RA and CD27 were sorted after CD3, CD4, CD8 and live/dead staining. Effector memory cells were sorted as CD45RA-CD27-, EMRA cells as CD45RA+CD27-. The sample is drawn from a study of naive and memory T cell subsets. Study outcomes and limitations: Clonotypes here are unpaired alpha or beta chain sequences. Between naive and memory subsets, TCR abundance power law exponents differed.

Germline CDR1 and CDR2: SGHTA and FQGNSA. V shed 3 bases and J shed 3 bases, with 20 bases lying between them. This CDR3 comprises 18 residues. Two oligonucleotides, mixed equimolar, formed the beta constant-region primer covering TRBC1 and TRBC2. Ligated cDNA was amplified by four rounds of PCR with nested alpha and beta constant-region primers and SP2. TCRdb re-derived calls from the UMI-ligation and nested PCR reads in MiXCR, one entry per CDR3 protein. The profile shows approximately 31,000 distinct CDR3 sequences, less than 20% of them singletons. This receptor was obtained from a human donor in good health. The source material was effector memory CD4+ T cells from blood. Subset reported: effector memory, CD45RA- CD27-. The rearrangement links TRBV7-2 to TRBJ1-4, with unresolved D. Here the CDR3 reads CASSFRARGVISNEKLFF. CDR3 in DNA: TGTGCCAGCAGCTTCCGAGCACGCGGGGTTATATCTAATGAAAAACTGTTTTTT.